This TCR beta chain was sequenced during a study of T cells after posttransplantation cyclophosphamide. This CDR3 spans 13 amino acids. Trimming left V 1 base short and J 8 bases short, with 11 bases between. The germline V gene has CDR1 SEHNR and CDR2 FQNEAQ (reference sequence). This clone was detected only once. Its antigen is unidentified. Notes on the study in general: Later blood repertoires were often dominated by clones from the donor CD8+ memory compartment. Tissue-infiltrating T cells from skin or gut overlapped little with blood T cells.

Some clones are missing from TCRdb's copy, which holds only in-frame ones; the method was immunoSEQ multiplex PCR. Among about 47,000 clones listed, around 91% were seen once. The V gene is TRBV7-9, the J gene TRBJ1-1; the D gene is possibly TRBD1 (6 bases). This TCR was recovered from a woman in her forties or fifties in good health and a related stem cell transplant donor. Input material: PBMCs. The CDR3 sequence: CASSLEQGIEAFF. DNA for the CDR3: TGTGCCAGCAGCTTAGAGCAGGGGATCGAAGCTTTCTTT.